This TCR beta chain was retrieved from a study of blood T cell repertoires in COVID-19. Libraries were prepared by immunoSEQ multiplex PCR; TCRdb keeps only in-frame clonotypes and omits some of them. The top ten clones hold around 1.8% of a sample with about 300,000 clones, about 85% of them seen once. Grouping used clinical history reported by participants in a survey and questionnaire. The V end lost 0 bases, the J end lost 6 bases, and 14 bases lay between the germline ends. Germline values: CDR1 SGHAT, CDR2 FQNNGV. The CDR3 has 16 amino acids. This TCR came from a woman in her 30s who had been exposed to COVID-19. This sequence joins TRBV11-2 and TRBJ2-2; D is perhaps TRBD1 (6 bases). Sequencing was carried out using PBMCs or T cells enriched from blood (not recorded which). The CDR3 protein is CASSLDPGHNAGELFF. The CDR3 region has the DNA TGTGCCAGCAGCTTAGATCCGGGACACAATGCCGGGGAGCTGTTTTTT.